This T cell receptor (beta chain) stems from a study of CD8+ T cells in alopecia areata. In the study overall: Treatment of the treated patients consisted of oral tofacitinib, 5 to 10 mg twice daily.

This clone was observed a few times. Antigen specificity is unknown. RNA was isolated and reverse transcribed to cDNA, the sequencing template. The data were produced by immunoSEQ multiplex PCR, yet TCRdb's version contains in-frame clones alone and is incomplete. Of 120,000 to 150,000 clones listed, more than 75% are singletons. Researchers picked out CD4+ and CD8+ T cells from PBMCs by sorting. Germline V lookup: CDR1 LNHDA, CDR2 SQIVND (reference sequence). There are 14 residues in the CDR3. The V end was cut by 3 bases, the J end by 3 bases, with 9 bases between. Study outcomes and limitations: Sharing of TCR sequences between patients (possibly for HLA-related reasons) was less clear than in mice. Scalp lesions, especially in alopecia totalis/universalis, had higher clonality than normal scalp.

The sequence was obtained from a human donor with alopecia areata. Sequencing used CD8+ T cells sorted from blood, obtained at week 0. The chain joins TRBV19 to TRBJ2-1; D uncertain. CDR3: CASSIGAYYNEQFF. The DNA for the CDR3 is TGTGCCAGTAGTATCGGAGCGTACTACAATGAGCAGTTCTTC. Supplemented by reference TRBV19 and TRBJ2-1, the full variable domain reads DGGITQSPKYLFRKEGQNVTLSCEQNLNHDAMYWYRQDPGQGLRLIYYSQIVNDFQKGDIAEGYSVSREKKESFPLTVTSAQKNPTAFYLCASSIGAYYNEQFFGPGTRLTVL.